These 29 T cell receptor beta chains originate from one sample sequenced in a study of molecular identifiers for immune sequencing clone quantification. Via MiXCR, TCRdb re-called the PCR reads, giving one row per CDR3 protein. Of 55,000 to 75,000 distinct CDR3 sequences in the sample, around 18% were seen once. The specimen was naive CD8+ T cells from blood, with Jurkat cell RNA spiked in. Stated subset: FACS-sorted CD8+CD4-CCR7+CD45RA+ naive T cells. Receptors were obtained from a human donor in good health. Some libraries in this study had Jurkat cell RNA spiked in.

With respect to this clonotype: At one end, the junction sequence differs from germline, possibly due to a read error. The chain recombines TRBV5-3 with TRBJ2-7; D possibly uses TRBD1 or TRBD2 (6 bases each). The end of the DNA aligns better with TRBJ2-1, so the J call may be wrong. TRBV5-3 is recorded as an ORF, its role being uncertain. The CDR3 spans 12 residues. In DNA form, the CDR3 reads TGTGCCAGCAGCTTTGAGGGGGGCGAGCAGTTCTTC. It codes for CASSFEGGEQFF.

This clonotype was picked up many times. The CDR3 loop is CASSFGTDTQYF. The CDR3 DNA sequence: TGTGCCAGCAGTTTTGGGACAGATACGCAGTATTTT. The rearrangement joins TRBV12-3 or TRBV12-4 to TRBJ2-3; the D is unclear. Trimming removed 3 bases from V and 3 bases from J, with 4 bases in between. The CDR3 covers 12 residues.

A remark on this clonotype: One end of the junction varies from germline; a read error may be responsible. The chain carries TRBV11-3 and TRBJ2-5; TRBD2 agrees at 15 bases. Per germline, CDR1 SGHNT and CDR2 YENEEA. The CDR3 consists of 17 residues. CDR3 sequence: CASSSRGLAGGREAQYF. CDR3 DNA: TGTGCCAGCAGCTCCCGGGGACTAGCGGGAGGTAGAGAGGCCCAGTACTTC.

This clonotype appeared many times. This chain links TRBV29-1 with TRBJ2-7; 9 nucleotides line up with TRBD1. The CDR3 consists of 13 residues. Germline V gives CDR1 SQVTM, CDR2 ANQGSEA. The trim removed 4 bases at V and 0 bases at J, leaving 1 base unmatched. The CDR3 sequence: CSVGGQGSYEQYF. The CDR3 DNA reads TGCAGCGTTGGGGGACAGGGCTCCTACGAGCAGTACTTC.

This clonotype was detected ten times or more. This sequence joins TRBV7-9 and TRBJ2-7; 7 bases align to TRBD2. CDR3 length: 16 amino acids. The V gene's germline CDR1 is SEHNR and CDR2 FQNEAQ (reference sequence). Trimming took 3 bases from V and 0 from J; bases not matched to a gene: 8. The CDR3 loop reads CASSFFAGVLSYEQYF. CDR3 bases: TGTGCCAGCAGCTTTTTTGCGGGAGTACTCTCCTACGAGCAGTACTTC.

This clonotype came up a few times. The rearrangement links TRBV24-1 to TRBJ2-5; 7 bases match TRBD1. With V trimmed by 5 bases and J by 5 bases, 10 bases remained unmatched. The CDR3 has 15 amino acids. Germline CDR1 KGHDR, CDR2 SFDVKD. The CDR3 DNA sequence: TGTGCCACCAGTGTGGGGACAGAAGATTGGGAGACCCAGTACTTC. Its translation: CATSVGTEDWETQYF.

With regard to this clonotype: A much bigger clone sits one base away, suggesting this may be a read error. The chain couples TRBV2 to TRBJ2-7; D gene ambiguous. This CDR3 has 12 amino acids. Germline loops: CDR1 SNHLY, CDR2 FYNNEI. DNA of the CDR3: TGTGCCAGCAGCCTGAGCTCCTACGAGCAGTGCTTC. This encodes CASSLSSYEQCF.

This chain links TRBV7-9 with TRBJ2-1; D ambiguous. Germline CDR1 reads SEHNR; CDR2 reads FQNEAQ (reference sequence). The CDR3 covers 17 residues. V lost 1 base and J 6 bases, leaving 19 bases between the germline ends. The CDR3 DNA reads as TGTGCCAGCAGCTTAGAGGTTAGTCCCCTGATGCCCAATGAGCAGTTCTTC. Amino acid sequence: CASSLEVSPLMPNEQFF.

The chain is built from TRBV9 and TRBJ2-3; TRBD2 matches at 7 bases. CDR3 length equals 15 residues. Losses at the gene ends were 0 bases for V and 5 bases for J; bases not matched to a gene: 6. In germline, CDR1 is SGDLS, CDR2 YYNGEE. CDR3 nucleotides: TGTGCCAGCAGCGTAGAAGGGAGGGAAGGAGATACGCAGTATTTT. Amino acid sequence: CASSVEGREGDTQYF.

The count of this clonotype is one. This may arise from a read error, as a much more abundant clone is one base away. The CDR3 reads CSVELSGQRMYERYF. CDR3 coding DNA: TGCAGCGTTGAGCTCTCGGGACAGAGGATGTACGAGCGGTACTTC. The chain employs TRBV29-1 and TRBJ2-7; 7 bases are a match to TRBD1. CDR1 is SQVTM and CDR2 is ANQGSEA in the germline V gene. This CDR3 is 15 amino acids long.

This clonotype came up a few times. This rearrangement joins TRBV9 to TRBJ2-1; D remains unclear. V was trimmed by 4 bases and J by 3 bases, leaving 8 bases between them. The CDR3 is made up of 13 amino acids. Per germline, CDR1 SGDLS and CDR2 YYNGEE. CDR3 DNA: TGTGCCAGCAGCCCACCTAACTACAATGAGCAGTTCTTC. It encodes CASSPPNYNEQFF.

This clonotype was seen at least ten times. This sequence joins TRBV27 and TRBJ2-7; the match to TRBD1 covers 7 bases. The CDR3 is 13 amino acids. V trimming: 4 bases; J trimming: 3 bases; junction bases outside the gene matches: 3. Germline V gene lookup returns CDR1 MNHEY and CDR2 SMNVEV (reference sequence). As DNA, the CDR3 is TGTGCCAGCAGTTCGGGACAGCACTACGAGCAGTACTTC. This encodes CASSSGQHYEQYF.

This clonotype was found a few times. V usage is TRBV12-3 or TRBV12-4 and J usage is TRBJ2-3, with D perhaps being TRBD1 or TRBD2 (6 bases each). Deletions cut 6 bases from V and 2 bases from J, with 18 bases between. This CDR3 is 16 amino acids long. CDR3 sequence: CASRGGLYLNTDTQYF. The CDR3 coding sequence is TGTGCCAGCAGAGGGGGGTTATACTTAAACACAGATACGCAGTATTTT.

This clonotype was seen repeatedly, ten times or more. The chain recombines TRBV6-1 with TRBJ1-1; D possibly corresponds to TRBD1 (5 bases). Per germline, CDR1 MNHNS and CDR2 SASEGT. V lost 8 bases and J 4 bases, leaving 14 bases between the germline ends. The CDR3 is 13 residues long. The CDR3 spells CASGRWGGTEAFF. CDR3 DNA: TGTGCCAGCGGTCGATGGGGGGGCACTGAAGCTTTCTTT.

This clonotype was seen at least ten times. This sequence joins TRBV11-2 and TRBJ1-1; 9 positions match TRBD1. Trimming removed 1 base from V and 9 bases from J; junction bases left unmatched: 9. CDR1 and CDR2 from the germline V gene are SGHAT and FQNNGV. CDR3 length: 15 residues. CDR3 amino acids: CASSLGSGQGRQAFF. The CDR3 DNA sequence: TGTGCCAGCAGCTTAGGGTCGGGACAGGGAAGACAAGCTTTCTTT.

This clonotype was recorded many times. This chain uses TRBV4-1 with TRBJ2-1, with 7 bases fitting TRBD2. The CDR3 consists of 18 residues. The ends lost 0 bases at V and 4 bases at J; junction bases unmatched: 12. Germline CDR1 MGHRA, CDR2 YSYEKL. The CDR3 DNA follows: TGCGCCAGCAGCCAAGACCCCGGACTAGTATTTAGTTACAATGAGCAGTTCTTC. This gives the protein CASSQDPGLVFSYNEQFF.

This clonotype was seen at least ten times. The chain couples TRBV21-1 to TRBJ2-3. TRBV21-1 is a recognized pseudogene. CDR3 length: 15 residues. The CDR3 loop reads CASSAPRIRTDTQYF. The CDR3 region has the DNA TGTGCCAGCAGCGCTCCGAGGATAAGAACAGATACGCAGTATTTT.

This chain joins TRBV27 and TRBJ1-2; D is unresolved. The CDR3 spans 16 residues. The germline V gene encodes CDR1 MNHEY and CDR2 SMNVEV (reference sequence). V dropped 7 bases and J dropped 7 bases, with 25 bases sitting between them. The CDR3 DNA reads TGTGCCAGCACCCCCTATGGCGGCTACTCAGGCTGTGGCTACACCTTC. Its protein product is CASTPYGGYSGCGYTF.

This clonotype was detected ten times or more. V and J are TRBV27 and TRBJ2-7, with 8 nucleotides matching TRBD2. J was trimmed by 7 bases and V by 5 bases; bases with no gene match: 10. Germline CDR1 reads MNHEY; CDR2 reads SMNVEV (reference sequence). This CDR3 comprises 14 residues. CDR3: CASSQGTSGIEQYF. The CDR3 DNA reads as TGTGCCAGCAGTCAAGGGACTAGTGGTATAGAGCAGTACTTC.

This clonotype was counted many times. The chain is built from TRBV7-6 and TRBJ1-5; D is uncertain. Germline CDR1 reads SGHVS; CDR2 reads FNYEAQ. The V gene lost 4 bases and the J gene lost 0 bases, with 10 bases spanning the gap. The CDR3 is 15 amino acids. This CDR3 reads CASSYKFYSNQPQHF. Written as DNA, the CDR3 is TGTGCCAGCAGCTACAAATTCTATAGCAATCAGCCCCAGCATTTT.

On this clonotype itself: One base away lies a much larger clone, so this may be a sequencing read error. The CDR3 bases are TGCAGTGCTAGGGCAGCCGGGACAATTTCCTACGAGCAGTACTTC. Its protein product is CSARAAGTISYEQYF. The V gene is TRBV20-1, the J gene TRBJ2-7; tentatively, D is TRBD1 (6 bases). Germline V gene lookup returns CDR1 DFQATT and CDR2 SNEGSKA (reference sequence). V gave up 3 bases and J gave up 1 base, with 16 bases separating them. This CDR3 comprises 15 residues.

This clonotype was detected ten times or more. CDR3 DNA sequence: TGCAGTGCTAGAGATGTAATAGCTTCGTACAATGAGCAGTTCTTC. Translated: CSARDVIASYNEQFF. The gene calls are TRBV20-1 and TRBJ2-1, with D unresolved. The CDR3 has 15 amino acids. The germline gives CDR1 DFQATT, CDR2 SNEGSKA (reference sequence). V shed 0 bases and J shed 4 bases, with 13 bases lying between them.

This clonotype was observed at least ten times. This chain joins TRBV11-3 and TRBJ2-3, with TRBD2 matching over 10 bases. This CDR3 spans 18 amino acids. Germline CDR1 is SGHNT and CDR2 is YENEEA. V shed 4 bases and J 2 bases; nucleotides not matched to a gene: 12. CDR3 loop: CASSSETSGPKPTDTQYF. The CDR3, as DNA: TGTGCCAGCAGCTCGGAGACTAGCGGGCCAAAGCCCACAGATACGCAGTATTTT.

Ten or more counts support this clonotype. The rearrangement joins TRBV4-1 to TRBJ2-1; TRBD2 matches at 8 bases. This CDR3 comprises 15 residues. The V segment lost 8 bases and the J segment 5 bases; nucleotides outside the gene matches: 11. In germline, CDR1 is MGHRA, CDR2 YSYEKL. The CDR3 DNA reads TGCGCCAGCCGGGGGGGCGTGACAGGAGACAATGAGCAGTTCTTC. Protein: CASRGGVTGDNEQFF.

This clonotype showed up many times. The chain carries TRBV29-1 and TRBJ2-2; D ambiguous. CDR1 is SQVTM and CDR2 is ANQGSEA in the germline V gene. The V and J ends lost 3 bases and 5 bases respectively, with 10 bases between them. This CDR3 spans 13 amino acids. CDR3 sequence reads: CSVEIAGTGELFF. CDR3 nucleotides: TGCAGCGTTGAGATAGCAGGTACCGGGGAGCTGTTTTTT.

This clonotype is categorized as medium-sized. The J gene is TRBJ2-3, the V gene TRBV20-1; tentative D call: TRBD1 (6 bases). Germline loops: CDR1 DFQATT, CDR2 SNEGSKA (reference sequence). This CDR3 contains 19 residues. V lost 5 bases, J lost 0 bases, and 27 bases lay in between. The CDR3 nucleotides are TGCAGTGCTTCCCCAATCTACCGAGGGGGAACGACTAGCACAGATACGCAGTATTTT. Amino acid sequence: CSASPIYRGGTTSTDTQYF.

This clonotype has ten or more counts. The rearrangement uses TRBV28 and TRBJ2-7; 9 positions agree with TRBD1. The germline V gene encodes CDR1 MDHEN and CDR2 SYDVKM. The trim removed 5 bases at V and 5 bases at J, leaving 10 bases unmatched. The CDR3 contains 15 residues. CDR3 loop: CASSPRQGGMDEQYF. CDR3 sequence (DNA): TGTGCCAGCAGTCCTAGACAGGGGGGCATGGACGAGCAGTACTTC.

Points on this clonotype: At one of its ends the junction is not consistent with the germline gene, which may arise from a read error. The J gene is TRBJ2-1, the V gene TRBV10-3; 8 nucleotides agree with TRBD2. The germline CDR1 and CDR2 sequences are ENHRY and SYGVKD. This CDR3 spans 15 amino acids. This CDR3 is CAISRSGSSYNEQSF. In DNA form, the CDR3 reads TGTGCCATCAGTCGGAGCGGGAGTTCCTACAATGAGCAGTCCTTC.

DNA for the CDR3: TGTGCCAGCAGCCGCAGCGGGCCCTTCTCCTACGAGCAGTACTTC. It yields the protein CASSRSGPFSYEQYF. The V and J genes are TRBV27 and TRBJ2-7; TRBD2 is a possible D gene (6 bases). CDR3 length: 15 amino acids. Germline CDR1 reads MNHEY; CDR2 reads SMNVEV (reference sequence). V gave up 6 bases and J gave up 0 bases, with 15 bases separating them.